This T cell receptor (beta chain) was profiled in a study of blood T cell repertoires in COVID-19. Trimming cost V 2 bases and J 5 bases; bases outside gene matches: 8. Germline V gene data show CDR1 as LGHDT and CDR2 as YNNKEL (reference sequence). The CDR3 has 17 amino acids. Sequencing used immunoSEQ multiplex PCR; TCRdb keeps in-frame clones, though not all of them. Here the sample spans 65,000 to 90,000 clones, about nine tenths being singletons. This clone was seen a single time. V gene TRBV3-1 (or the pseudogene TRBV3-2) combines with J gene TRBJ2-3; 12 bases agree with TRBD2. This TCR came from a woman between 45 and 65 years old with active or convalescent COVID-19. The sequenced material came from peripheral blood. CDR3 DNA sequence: TGTGCCAGCAGCCAATCGACTAGCGGGGGAGCAGGAGATACGCAGTATTTT. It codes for CASSQSTSGGAGDTQYF.